This T cell receptor (beta chain) was sequenced in a study of blood T cell repertoires in COVID-19. CDR3 length equals 14 residues. V gave up 1 base and J gave up 1 base, with 7 bases separating them. Per germline, CDR1 SGHVS and CDR2 FQNEAQ. The method was immunoSEQ multiplex PCR; TCRdb's version includes in-frame clones alone and lacks a portion of them. This sample has approximately 230,000 clones, with around 84% found just once. The TCR comes from a man aged 18 to 29 who had recovered from COVID-19. The sample consisted of PBMCs or T cells enriched from blood (not recorded which). This chain connects TRBV7-8 to TRBJ1-1; D is ambiguous. In DNA form, the CDR3 reads TGTGCCAGCAGCTTAGATGAGGGGAACACTGAAGCTTTCTTT. The encoded protein is CASSLDEGNTEAFF.